This is a list of T cell receptor beta chains from one sample in a study of early T cells in non-severe SARS-CoV-2 infection. TCRdb processed the 5' RACE reads anew with MiXCR; each CDR3 protein has one entry. The sample consists of about 63,000 distinct CDR3 sequences, approximately 13% of them appearing once. Sequenced: whole blood. Receptors were obtained from an adult who was a healthcare worker with PCR-confirmed SARS-CoV-2 infection or an uninfected control (not recorded which). The CDR3 runs from the conserved cysteine through the conserved F or W. D genes are given only for firm matches. Clone size is given for some rows only: seen once, a few or many times, or a class if the clone is expanded.

cdr3_aa,cdr3_nt,clone_size,d_call,j_call,v_call
CSARELGLDWSPTYEQYF,TGCAGTGCTAGAGAATTGGGGTTAGATTGGTCCCCGACCTACGAGCAGTACTTC,many,-,TRBJ2-7,TRBV20-1
CASSPPRDTQYF,TGTGCCAGCTCACCACCGCGTGATACGCAGTATTTT,few,-,TRBJ2-3,TRBV18
CSATEGPYNEQFF,TGCAGTGCTACAGAGGGCCCCTACAATGAGCAGTTCTTC,many,-,TRBJ2-1,TRBV20-1
CASSPLGDPETQYF,TGTGCCAGCAGCCCCTTGGGGGACCCGGAGACCCAGTACTTC,many,-,TRBJ2-5,TRBV7-9
CASSGTGGLQPQHF,TGTGCCAGCAGCGGGACAGGGGGTCTGCAGCCCCAGCATTTT,many,TRBD1,TRBJ1-5,TRBV7-2
CASSLSRLSAHEQYF,TGTGCCAGCAGTTTATCGCGCCTCTCCGCCCACGAGCAGTACTTC,few,-,TRBJ2-7,TRBV27
CASSLGRPSRDNEQFF,TGTGCCAGCAGCTTAGGACGTCCTAGTCGGGACAATGAGCAGTTCTTC,-,-,TRBJ2-1,TRBV7-9
CASSNPRDEQYF,TGTGCCAGCAGTAACCCCCGGGACGAGCAGTACTTC,many,-,TRBJ2-7,TRBV6-2/TRBV6-3
CSADRVSGNTIYF,TGCAGCGCGGACAGGGTCTCTGGAAACACCATATATTTT,many,TRBD1,TRBJ1-3,TRBV20-1
CASSPNFSRRGDTDTQYF,TGTGCCAGCAGCCCAAATTTTAGCCGACGGGGGGACACAGATACGCAGTATTTT,many,TRBD2,TRBJ2-3,TRBV7-4
CASSYSIRLAVETQYF,TGTGCCAGCAGTTACTCGATCCGACTAGCGGTCGAGACCCAGTACTTC,few,TRBD2,TRBJ2-5,TRBV6-6
CASSQDLLDTYNEQFF,TGTGCCAGCAGCCAAGATCTCCTAGACACCTACAATGAGCAGTTCTTC,few,-,TRBJ2-1,TRBV3-1
CASSYMGGTPRNEQFF,TGTGCCAGCAGCTACATGGGCGGGACCCCCCGCAATGAGCAGTTCTTC,-,-,TRBJ2-1,TRBV7-2
CASSLFYYEQYF,TGTGCCAGCAGTTTATTTTACTACGAGCAGTACTTC,many,-,TRBJ2-7,TRBV27
CSARDGFGNTEAFF,TGCAGTGCTAGAGATGGGTTCGGGAACACTGAAGCTTTCTTT,many,-,TRBJ1-1,TRBV20-1
CASCYRAIYGYTF,TGTGCCAGCTGCTATAGGGCAATCTATGGCTACACCTTC,many,-,TRBJ1-2,TRBV5-6
CASSRDSSYNSPLHF,TGTGCCAGCAGCCGCGACAGCTCCTATAATTCACCCCTCCACTTT,many,-,TRBJ1-6,TRBV12-3/TRBV12-4
CSARANYEQYF,TGCAGTGCTAGGGCAAACTACGAGCAGTACTTC,many,-,TRBJ2-7,TRBV20-1
CASSEAPGARNTEAFF,TGTGCCAGCAGTGAAGCGCCCGGGGCAAGAAACACTGAAGCTTTCTTT,-,-,TRBJ1-1,TRBV6-1
CASSLTLAGVEQYF,TGTGCCAGCAGCTTAACGCTAGCGGGGGTCGAGCAGTACTTC,many,TRBD2,TRBJ2-7,TRBV7-2
CASSLRQPGQPQHF,TGTGCCAGCAGTTTACGCCAGCCGGGTCAGCCCCAGCATTTT,medium-sized,-,TRBJ1-5,TRBV12-3/TRBV12-4
CASSLSTGSGNTIYF,TGTGCCAGCAGCTTATCCACAGGGTCTGGAAACACCATATATTTT,-,-,TRBJ1-3,TRBV7-9
CASSPRVNPNSPLHF,TGTGCCAGCAGCCCCCGGGTCAACCCCAATTCACCCCTCCACTTT,many,-,TRBJ1-6,TRBV7-6
CAWSVGTLDGYTF,TGTGCCTGGAGTGTCGGGACTTTGGATGGCTACACCTTC,many,-,TRBJ1-2,TRBV30
CASSPEGGPDTQYF,TGTGCCAGCAGCCCTGAGGGGGGCCCAGATACGCAGTATTTT,few,-,TRBJ2-3,TRBV7-3
CASSLGQGPTIYF,TGTGCCAGCAGCTTGGGACAGGGGCCCACCATATATTTT,few,TRBD1,TRBJ1-3,TRBV7-8
CASSFGENGELFF,TGTGCCAGCAGCTTTGGGGAGAACGGGGAGCTGTTTTTT,-,-,TRBJ2-2,TRBV7-9
CSVELGGPEAFF,TGCAGCGTTGAACTGGGAGGGCCTGAAGCTTTCTTT,-,-,TRBJ1-1,TRBV29-1
CASSEWKTYEQYF,TGCGCCAGCAGTGAGTGGAAAACCTACGAGCAGTACTTC,-,-,TRBJ2-7,TRBV10-2
CASSPAGGDGQYF,TGCGCCAGCAGCCCGGCCGGCGGCGACGGGCAGTACTTC,-,-,TRBJ2-7,TRBV4-3
CASSPGTPSGNIQYF,TGTGCCAGCAGCCCAGGGACGCCCAGTGGGAACATTCAGTACTTC,-,-,TRBJ2-4,TRBV11-2
CASRKTGGAGSFF,TGTGCCAGCAGGAAGACAGGGGGCGCGGGGTCTTTCTTT,-,TRBD1,TRBJ1-1,TRBV6-2/TRBV6-3
CASSSFPTDTQYF,TGTGCCAGCAGCTCTTTCCCTACAGATACGCAGTATTTT,-,-,TRBJ2-3,TRBV7-2
CSARRTGPWPQHF,TGCAGTGCTAGACGGACAGGGCCATGGCCCCAGCATTTT,-,TRBD1,TRBJ1-5,TRBV20-1
CASRDNLIGGELFF,TGTGCCAGCAGGGATAACCTAATAGGCGGGGAGCTGTTTTTT,many,-,TRBJ2-2,TRBV6-1
CATTGDSYEQYF,TGTGCCACTACAGGGGATTCCTACGAGCAGTACTTC,-,TRBD1,TRBJ2-7,TRBV10-3
CASSLTQRGTDTQYF,TGTGCCAGCAGCTTAACTCAGCGGGGCACAGATACGCAGTATTTT,many,-,TRBJ2-3,TRBV7-7